Here is one T cell receptor beta chain with its context. This CDR3 region has 13 residues. Trimming cost V 0 bases and J 7 bases, with 8 bases left between them. Germline CDR1 and CDR2: SGHDT and YYEEEE. Generated by immunoSEQ multiplex PCR, the TCRdb table keeps only in-frame clones and is missing some. There are about 51,000 clones in the sample; around four fifths occur only once, and 20% to 25% lies in the top ten. This sample was included in a study of OX40 agonist ivuxolimab in advanced cancers. Specimen: CD4+ or CD8+ T cells sorted from blood, collected in a trial of the OX40 agonist ivuxolimab. The receptor's source is an adult with an advanced solid tumor such as melanoma, head and neck, liver or kidney cancer. The rearrangement links TRBV5-6 to TRBJ1-5; D gene unclear. The CDR3 region is CASSLEGGQPQHF. The DNA for the CDR3 is TGTGCCAGCAGCTTGGAAGGAGGGCAGCCCCAGCATTTT.